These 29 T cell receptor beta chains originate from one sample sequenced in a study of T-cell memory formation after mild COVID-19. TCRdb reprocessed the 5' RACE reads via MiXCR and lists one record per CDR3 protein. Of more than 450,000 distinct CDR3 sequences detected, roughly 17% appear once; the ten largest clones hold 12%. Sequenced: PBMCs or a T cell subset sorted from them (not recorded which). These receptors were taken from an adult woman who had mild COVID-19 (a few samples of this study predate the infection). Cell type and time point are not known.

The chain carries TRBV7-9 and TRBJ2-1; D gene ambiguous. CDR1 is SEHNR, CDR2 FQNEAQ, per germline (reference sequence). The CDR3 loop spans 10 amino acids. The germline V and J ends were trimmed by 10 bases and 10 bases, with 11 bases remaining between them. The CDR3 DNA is TGTGCCATCCTCGAAGTCGAGCAGTTCTTC. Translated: CAILEVEQFF.

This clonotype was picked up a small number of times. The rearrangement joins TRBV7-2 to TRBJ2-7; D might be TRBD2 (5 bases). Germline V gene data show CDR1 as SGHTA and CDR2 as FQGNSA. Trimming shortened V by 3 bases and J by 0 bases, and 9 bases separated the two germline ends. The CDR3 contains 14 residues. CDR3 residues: CASSLDGGSYEQYF. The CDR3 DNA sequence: TGTGCCAGCAGCTTGGACGGAGGCTCCTACGAGCAGTACTTC.

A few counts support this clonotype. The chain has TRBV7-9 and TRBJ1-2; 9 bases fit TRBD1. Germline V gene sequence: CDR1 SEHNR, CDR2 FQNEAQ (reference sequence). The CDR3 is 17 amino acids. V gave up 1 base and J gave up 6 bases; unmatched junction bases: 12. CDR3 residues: CASSLDLLWTGENGYTF. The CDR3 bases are TGTGCCAGCAGCTTAGATCTGTTATGGACAGGGGAAAATGGCTACACCTTC.

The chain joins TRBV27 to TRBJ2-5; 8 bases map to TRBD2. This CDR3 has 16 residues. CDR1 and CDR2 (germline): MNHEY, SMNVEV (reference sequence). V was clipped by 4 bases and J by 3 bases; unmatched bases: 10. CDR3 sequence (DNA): TGTGCCAGCAGTTATAGCGGGGCCCCCCTTAAAGAGACCCAGTACTTC. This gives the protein CASSYSGAPLKETQYF.

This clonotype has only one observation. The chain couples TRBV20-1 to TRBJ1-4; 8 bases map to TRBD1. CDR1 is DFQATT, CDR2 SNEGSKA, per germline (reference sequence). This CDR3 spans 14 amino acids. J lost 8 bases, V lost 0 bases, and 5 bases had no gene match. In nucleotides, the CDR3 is TGCAGTGCTAGAGACGGACAGGGATCAGAAAAACTGTTTTTT. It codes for CSARDGQGSEKLFF.

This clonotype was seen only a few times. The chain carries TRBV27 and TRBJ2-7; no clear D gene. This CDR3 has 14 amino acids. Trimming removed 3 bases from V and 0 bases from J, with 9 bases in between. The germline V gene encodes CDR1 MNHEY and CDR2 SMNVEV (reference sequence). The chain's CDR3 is CASSFAHNSYEQYF. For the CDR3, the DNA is TGTGCCAGCAGTTTTGCCCACAACTCCTACGAGCAGTACTTC.

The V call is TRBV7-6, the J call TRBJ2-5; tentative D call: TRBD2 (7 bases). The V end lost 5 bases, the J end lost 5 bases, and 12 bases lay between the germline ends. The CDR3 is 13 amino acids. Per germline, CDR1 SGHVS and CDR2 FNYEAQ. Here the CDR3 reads CASSGGAGETQYF. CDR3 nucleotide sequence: TGTGCCAGCAGCGGGGGGGCAGGGGAGACCCAGTACTTC. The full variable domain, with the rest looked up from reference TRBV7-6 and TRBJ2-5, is GAGVSQSPRYKVTKRGQDVALRCDPISGHVSLYWYRQALGQGPEFLTYFNYEAQQDKSGLPNDRFSAERPEGSISTLTIQRTEQRDSAMYRCASSGGAGETQYFGPGTRLLVL.

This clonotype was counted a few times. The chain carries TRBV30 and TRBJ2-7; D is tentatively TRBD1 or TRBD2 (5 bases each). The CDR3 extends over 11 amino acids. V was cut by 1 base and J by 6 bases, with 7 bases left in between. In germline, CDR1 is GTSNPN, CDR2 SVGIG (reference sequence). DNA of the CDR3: TGTGCCTGGAGTGGAGGGGCCGAGCAGTACTTC. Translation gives CAWSGGAEQYF.

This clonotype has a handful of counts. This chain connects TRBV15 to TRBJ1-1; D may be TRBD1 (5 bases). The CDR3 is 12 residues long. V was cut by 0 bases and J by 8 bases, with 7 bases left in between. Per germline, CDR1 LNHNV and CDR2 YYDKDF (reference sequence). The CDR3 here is CATSRDWDEAFF. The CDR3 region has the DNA TGTGCCACCAGCAGAGATTGGGACGAAGCTTTCTTT.

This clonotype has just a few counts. The CDR3 nucleotides read TGTGCCAGCAGTTTACGTCCGGGACAGGGGGTGAACACTGAAGCTTTCTTT. It encodes CASSLRPGQGVNTEAFF. This chain joins TRBV12-3 or TRBV12-4 and TRBJ1-1; TRBD1 matches at 11 bases. This CDR3 has 17 residues. The V segment lost 2 bases and the J segment 0 bases; nucleotides outside the gene matches: 5.

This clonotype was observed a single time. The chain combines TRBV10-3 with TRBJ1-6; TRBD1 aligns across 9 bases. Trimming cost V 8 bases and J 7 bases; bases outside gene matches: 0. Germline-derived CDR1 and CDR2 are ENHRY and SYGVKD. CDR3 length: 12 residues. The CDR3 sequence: CAIGQGNSPLHF. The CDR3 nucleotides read TGTGCCATCGGACAGGGGAATTCACCCCTCCACTTT.

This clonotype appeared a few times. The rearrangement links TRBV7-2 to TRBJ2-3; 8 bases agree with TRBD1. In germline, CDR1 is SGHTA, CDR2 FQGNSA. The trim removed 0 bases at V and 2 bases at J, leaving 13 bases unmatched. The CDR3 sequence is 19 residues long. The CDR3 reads CASSLALTGGGAHTDTQYF. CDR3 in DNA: TGTGCCAGCAGCTTAGCGCTAACAGGGGGTGGGGCTCACACAGATACGCAGTATTTT.

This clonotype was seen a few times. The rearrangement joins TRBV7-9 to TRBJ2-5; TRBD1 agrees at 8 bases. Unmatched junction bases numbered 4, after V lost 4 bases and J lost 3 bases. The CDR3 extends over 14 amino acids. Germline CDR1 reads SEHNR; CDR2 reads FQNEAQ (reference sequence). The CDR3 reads CASSSTDREETQYF. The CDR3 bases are TGTGCCAGCAGCTCCACGGACAGGGAAGAGACCCAGTACTTC.

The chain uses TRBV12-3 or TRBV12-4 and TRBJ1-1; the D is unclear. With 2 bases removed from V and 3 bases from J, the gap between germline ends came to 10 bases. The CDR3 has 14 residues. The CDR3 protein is CASSLRATYTEAFF. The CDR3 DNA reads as TGTGCCAGCAGTTTAAGGGCGACGTACACTGAAGCTTTCTTT.

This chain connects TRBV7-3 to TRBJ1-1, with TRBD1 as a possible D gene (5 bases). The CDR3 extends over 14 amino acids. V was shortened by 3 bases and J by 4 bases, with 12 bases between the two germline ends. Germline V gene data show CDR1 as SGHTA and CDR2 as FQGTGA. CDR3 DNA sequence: TGTGCCAGCAGCTTTATCGGGGGAGGCACTGAAGCTTTCTTT. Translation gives CASSFIGGGTEAFF.

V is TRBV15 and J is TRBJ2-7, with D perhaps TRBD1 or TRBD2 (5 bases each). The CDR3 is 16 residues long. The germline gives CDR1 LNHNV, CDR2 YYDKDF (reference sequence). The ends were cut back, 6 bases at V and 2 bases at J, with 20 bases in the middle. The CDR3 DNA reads TGTGCCACCAGTAAAGGGGCAGCGGACACGACCTACGAGCAGTACTTC. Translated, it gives CATSKGAADTTYEQYF.

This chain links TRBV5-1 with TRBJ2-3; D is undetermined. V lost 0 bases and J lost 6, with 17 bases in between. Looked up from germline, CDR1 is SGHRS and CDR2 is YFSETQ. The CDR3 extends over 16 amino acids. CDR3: CASSLVVLIPEDTQYF. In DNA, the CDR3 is TGCGCCAGCAGCTTGGTGGTCCTAATCCCAGAGGATACGCAGTATTTT.

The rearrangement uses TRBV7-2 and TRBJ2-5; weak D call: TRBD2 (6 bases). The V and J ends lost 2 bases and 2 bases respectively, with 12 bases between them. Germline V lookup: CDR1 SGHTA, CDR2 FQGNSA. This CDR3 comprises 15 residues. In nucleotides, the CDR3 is TGTGCCAGCAGCTTAACGGGACTGCAGCAAGAGACCCAGTACTTC. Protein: CASSLTGLQQETQYF.

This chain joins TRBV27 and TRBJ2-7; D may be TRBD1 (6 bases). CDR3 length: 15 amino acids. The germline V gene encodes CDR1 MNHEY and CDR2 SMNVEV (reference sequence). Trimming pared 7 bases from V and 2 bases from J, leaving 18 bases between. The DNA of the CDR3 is TGTGCCAGCACGGACCTCTTGGGACACCCCTACGAGCAGTACTTC. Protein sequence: CASTDLLGHPYEQYF.

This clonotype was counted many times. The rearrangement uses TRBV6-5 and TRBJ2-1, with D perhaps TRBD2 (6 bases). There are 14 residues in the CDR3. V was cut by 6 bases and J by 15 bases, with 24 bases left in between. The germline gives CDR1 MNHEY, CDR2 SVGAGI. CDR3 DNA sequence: TGTGCCAGCAGGCCCTTGCTAGCGTTTGAGAGTGGGTTCTTC. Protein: CASRPLLAFESGFF.

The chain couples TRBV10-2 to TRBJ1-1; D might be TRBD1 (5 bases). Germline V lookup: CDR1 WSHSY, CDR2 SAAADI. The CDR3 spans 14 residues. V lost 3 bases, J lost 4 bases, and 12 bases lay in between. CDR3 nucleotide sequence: TGCGCCAGCAGTGATAAGCAAAGGGGCACTGAAGCTTTCTTT. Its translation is CASSDKQRGTEAFF.

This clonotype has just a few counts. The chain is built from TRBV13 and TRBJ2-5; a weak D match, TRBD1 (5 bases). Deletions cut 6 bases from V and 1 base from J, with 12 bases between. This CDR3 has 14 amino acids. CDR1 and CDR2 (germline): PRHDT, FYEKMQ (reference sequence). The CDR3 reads CASRARGSQETQYF. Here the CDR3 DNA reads TGTGCCAGCAGGGCAAGGGGTTCCCAAGAGACCCAGTACTTC.

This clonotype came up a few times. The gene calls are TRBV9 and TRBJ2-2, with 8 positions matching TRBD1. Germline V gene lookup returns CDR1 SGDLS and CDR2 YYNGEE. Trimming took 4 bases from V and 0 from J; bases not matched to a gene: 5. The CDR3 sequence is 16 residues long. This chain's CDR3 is CASSPWTGTNTGELFF. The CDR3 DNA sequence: TGTGCCAGCAGCCCGTGGACAGGGACGAACACCGGGGAGCTGTTTTTT.

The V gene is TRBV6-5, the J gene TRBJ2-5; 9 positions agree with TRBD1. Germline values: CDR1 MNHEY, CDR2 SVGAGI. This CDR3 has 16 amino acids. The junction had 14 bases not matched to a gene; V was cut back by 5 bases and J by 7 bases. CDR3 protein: CASSQSGTGISGTQYF. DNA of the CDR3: TGTGCCAGCAGTCAGTCCGGGACAGGGATCTCCGGGACCCAGTACTTC.

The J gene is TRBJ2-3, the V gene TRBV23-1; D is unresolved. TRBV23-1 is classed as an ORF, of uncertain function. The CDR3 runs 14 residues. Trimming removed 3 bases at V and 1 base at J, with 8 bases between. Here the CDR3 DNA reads TGCGCCAGCAGTCAGACGAATGGCACAGATACGCAGTATTTT. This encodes CASSQTNGTDTQYF.

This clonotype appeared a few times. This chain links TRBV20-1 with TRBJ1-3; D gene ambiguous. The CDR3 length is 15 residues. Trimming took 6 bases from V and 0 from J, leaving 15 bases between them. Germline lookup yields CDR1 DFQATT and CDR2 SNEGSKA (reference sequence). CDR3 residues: CSATTSVYSGNTIYF. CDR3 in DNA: TGCAGTGCCACGACAAGCGTTTACTCTGGAAACACCATATATTTT.

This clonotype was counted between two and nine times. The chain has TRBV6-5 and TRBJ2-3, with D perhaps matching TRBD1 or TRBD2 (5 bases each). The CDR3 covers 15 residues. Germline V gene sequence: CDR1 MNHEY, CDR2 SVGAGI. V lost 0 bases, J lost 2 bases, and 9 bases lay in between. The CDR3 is CASSYSRGTTDTQYF. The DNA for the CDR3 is TGTGCCAGCAGTTACTCGAGGGGAACCACAGATACGCAGTATTTT.

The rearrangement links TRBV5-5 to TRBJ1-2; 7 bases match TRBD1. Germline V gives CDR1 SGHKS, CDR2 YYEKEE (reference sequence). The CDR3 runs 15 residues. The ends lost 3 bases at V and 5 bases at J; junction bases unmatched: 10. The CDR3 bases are TGTGCCAGCAGCTCATTCAGGCAGGGGGATTATGGCTACACCTTC. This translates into CASSSFRQGDYGYTF.

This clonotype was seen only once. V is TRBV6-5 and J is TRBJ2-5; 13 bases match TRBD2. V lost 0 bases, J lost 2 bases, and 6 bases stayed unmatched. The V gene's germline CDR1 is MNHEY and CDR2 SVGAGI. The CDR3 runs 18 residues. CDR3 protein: CASSYSLLGLAGQETQYF. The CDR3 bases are TGTGCCAGCAGTTACTCGTTATTGGGACTAGCGGGGCAAGAGACCCAGTACTTC.